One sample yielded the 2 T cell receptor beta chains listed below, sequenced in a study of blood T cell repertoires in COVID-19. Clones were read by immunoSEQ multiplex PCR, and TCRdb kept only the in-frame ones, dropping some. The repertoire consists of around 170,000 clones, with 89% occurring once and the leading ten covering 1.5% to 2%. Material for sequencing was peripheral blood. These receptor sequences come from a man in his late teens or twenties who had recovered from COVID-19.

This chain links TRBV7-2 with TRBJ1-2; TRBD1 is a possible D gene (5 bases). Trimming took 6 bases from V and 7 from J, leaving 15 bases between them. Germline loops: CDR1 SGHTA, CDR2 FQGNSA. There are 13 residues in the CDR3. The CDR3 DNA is TGTGCCAGCAGGGGAGAGGGAGGGGTTGGCTACACCTTC. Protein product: CASRGEGGVGYTF.

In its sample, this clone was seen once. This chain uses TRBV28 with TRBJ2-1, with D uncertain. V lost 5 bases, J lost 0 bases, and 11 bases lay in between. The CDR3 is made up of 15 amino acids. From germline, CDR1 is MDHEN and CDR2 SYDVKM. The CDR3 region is CASSGFYSSYNEQFF. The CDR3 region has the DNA TGTGCCAGCAGTGGCTTCTACAGCTCCTACAATGAGCAGTTCTTC.